The rows below give T cell receptor beta chains drawn from one sample of a study of T cells in localized non-small cell lung cancer. The method was immunoSEQ multiplex PCR; TCRdb's version includes in-frame clones alone and lacks a portion of them. The table records about 33,000 clones, almost 90% of them present only once. The input for sequencing was peripheral blood, taken before any cancer treatment. These receptors came from a man aged 40 to 69 with stage I lung adenocarcinoma. Both conserved end residues are part of each CDR3. Fields, in order: clone size, V gene, D gene, J gene, CDR3 protein, CDR3 DNA. D genes are given only for firm matches. A clone size is listed for some rows: how often the clone was seen (once, few, many), or a class if it is expanded.

size: .; V: TRBV19; D: TRBD2; J: TRBJ2-3; CDR3: CASTGGGKDLRTDTQYF; DNA: TGTGCCAGTACGGGGGGGGGAAAGGATTTACGGACAGATACGCAGTATTTT
size: few; V: TRBV6-5; D: TRBD1; J: TRBJ1-1; CDR3: CASSYGNRGLNTEAFF; DNA: TGTGCCAGCAGTTACGGTAACAGGGGTTTGAACACTGAAGCTTTCTTT
size: .; V: TRBV5-6; D: .; J: TRBJ2-2; CDR3: CASSLDGPGELFF; DNA: TGTGCCAGCAGCTTGGACGGACCCGGGGAGCTGTTTTTT
size: .; V: TRBV5-1; D: TRBD1; J: TRBJ2-6; CDR3: CASSRQGAVGANVLTF; DNA: TGCGCCAGCAGCCGACAGGGGGCGGTTGGGGCCAACGTCCTGACTTTC
size: .; V: TRBV5-1; D: .; J: TRBJ2-5; CDR3: CASSLSGVQETQYF; DNA: TGCGCCAGCAGCTTATCGGGGGTTCAAGAGACCCAGTACTTC
size: .; V: TRBV10-3; D: .; J: TRBJ2-7; CDR3: CAIRGGIHEQYF; DNA: TGTGCCATCAGAGGGGGAATCCACGAGCAGTACTTC
size: .; V: TRBV25-1; D: TRBD1; J: TRBJ2-7; CDR3: CASSAGQGMAYEQYF; DNA: TGTGCCAGCAGTGCGGGACAGGGGATGGCCTACGAGCAGTACTTC
size: .; V: TRBV6-6; D: TRBD1; J: TRBJ2-7; CDR3: CASSSSTGAAYEQYF; DNA: TGTGCCAGCAGTTCATCGACAGGGGCGGCCTACGAGCAGTACTTC
size: .; V: TRBV6-5; D: .; J: TRBJ2-2; CDR3: CASSFGAGNTGELFF; DNA: TGTGCCAGCAGTTTTGGGGCGGGGAACACCGGGGAGCTGTTTTTT
size: .; V: TRBV10-3; D: TRBD2; J: TRBJ2-3; CDR3: CAISESQGGGTQYF; DNA: TGTGCCATCAGTGAGTCTCAGGGCGGGGGTACGCAGTATTTT
size: .; V: TRBV5-4; D: .; J: TRBJ1-2; CDR3: CASSLAGGQMDGYTF; DNA: TGTGCCAGCAGCTTGGCCGGGGGGCAAATGGATGGCTACACCTTC
size: .; V: TRBV6-5; D: .; J: TRBJ1-1; CDR3: CASSYSPGGGTEAFF; DNA: TGTGCCAGCAGTTACTCCCCCGGGGGCGGCACTGAAGCTTTCTTT
size: .; V: TRBV6-5; D: .; J: TRBJ2-3; CDR3: CASSLGAGGTDTQYF; DNA: TGTGCCAGCTCTCTGGGGGCCGGGGGCACAGATACGCAGTATTTT
size: .; V: TRBV19; D: TRBD2; J: TRBJ2-5; CDR3: CASRTSGAETQYF; DNA: TGTGCCAGTCGGACTAGCGGGGCTGAGACCCAGTACTTC
size: .; V: TRBV5-1; D: TRBD2; J: TRBJ2-1; CDR3: CASSLNGGSPNEQFF; DNA: TGCGCCAGCAGCTTGAACGGGGGGTCCCCCAATGAGCAGTTCTTC
size: .; V: TRBV2; D: TRBD2; J: TRBJ2-7; CDR3: CASSARLAGAQYEQYF; DNA: TGTGCCAGCAGTGCCAGACTAGCGGGGGCTCAGTACGAGCAGTACTTC
size: few; V: TRBV6-4; D: .; J: TRBJ1-3; CDR3: CASSKMPQGSPGNTIYF; DNA: TGTGCCAGCAGCAAAATGCCCCAGGGGAGCCCTGGAAACACCATATATTTT
size: .; V: TRBV9; D: .; J: TRBJ1-6; CDR3: CASSVLGINSPLHF; DNA: TGTGCCAGCAGCGTACTGGGAATAAATTCACCCCTCCACTTT
size: .; V: TRBV12-5; D: TRBD2; J: TRBJ2-7; CDR3: CASGFGGGGSYEQYF; DNA: TGTGCTAGTGGTTTTGGCGGGGGAGGCTCCTACGAGCAGTACTTC
size: .; V: TRBV19; D: TRBD1; J: TRBJ1-5; CDR3: CASRPRTGGAKLGNQPQHF; DNA: TGTGCCAGTAGACCAAGGACAGGGGGCGCAAAATTGGGCAATCAGCCCCAGCATTTT
size: .; V: TRBV5-4; D: .; J: TRBJ2-5; CDR3: CASSLSVRAAQETQYF; DNA: TGTGCCAGCAGCCTAAGTGTGCGGGCCGCACAAGAGACCCAGTACTTC
size: .; V: TRBV25-1; D: TRBD1; J: TRBJ1-4; CDR3: CASWGQEYEKLFF; DNA: TGTGCCAGCTGGGGACAGGAGTATGAAAAACTGTTTTTT
size: .; V: TRBV5-4; D: TRBD1; J: TRBJ2-7; CDR3: CASTRQGGGGDEQYF; DNA: TGTGCCAGCACCCGACAGGGGGGGGGCGGGGACGAGCAGTACTTC
size: .; V: TRBV18; D: .; J: TRBJ1-1; CDR3: CASSPVKTLTEAFF; DNA: TGTGCCAGCTCACCGGTTAAGACCCTGACTGAAGCTTTCTTT
size: .; V: TRBV6-1; D: .; J: TRBJ1-1; CDR3: CASSEAMGVAFF; DNA: TGTGCCAGCAGTGAAGCGATGGGAGTAGCTTTCTTT
size: .; V: TRBV28; D: TRBD1; J: TRBJ2-4; CDR3: CASSSSTGAIQYF; DNA: TGTGCCAGCAGTTCGTCGACAGGGGCGATTCAGTACTTC
size: .; V: TRBV5-1; D: .; J: TRBJ2-5; CDR3: CASSLQGTETQYF; DNA: TGCGCCAGCAGCTTGCAGGGTACGGAGACCCAGTACTTC
size: .; V: TRBV29-1; D: TRBD1; J: TRBJ2-3; CDR3: CSGLGQGTDTQYF; DNA: TGCAGCGGGCTGGGACAGGGGACAGATACGCAGTATTTT
size: .; V: TRBV7-9; D: .; J: TRBJ1-1; CDR3: CASSLESAVVSEAFF; DNA: TGTGCCAGCAGCTTAGAGTCTGCCGTGGTTTCTGAAGCTTTCTTT
size: .; V: TRBV15; D: .; J: TRBJ1-6; CDR3: CATSREGGGVAPLHF; DNA: TGTGCCACCAGCAGAGAAGGTGGCGGGGTAGCACCCCTCCACTTT
size: .; V: TRBV27; D: .; J: TRBJ1-4; CDR3: CASSRTGKTTNEKLFF; DNA: TGTGCCAGCAGCCGTACAGGGAAAACCACTAATGAAAAACTGTTTTTT
size: few; V: TRBV9; D: .; J: TRBJ1-6; CDR3: CASSADMENSPLHF; DNA: TGTGCCAGCAGCGCAGATATGGAGAATTCACCCCTCCACTTT
size: few; V: TRBV19; D: .; J: TRBJ2-2; CDR3: CASTWRGAGELFF; DNA: TGTGCCAGTACTTGGAGGGGGGCCGGGGAGCTGTTTTTT
size: .; V: TRBV18; D: .; J: TRBJ1-5; CDR3: CASSRTDRSNQPQHF; DNA: TGTGCCAGCTCACGAACGGACAGAAGCAATCAGCCCCAGCATTTT
size: .; V: TRBV19; D: .; J: TRBJ2-4; CDR3: CASSPALGIQYF; DNA: TGTGCCAGTAGCCCGGCCTTGGGCATTCAGTACTTC
size: .; V: TRBV6-5; D: TRBD1; J: TRBJ1-3; CDR3: CASSWTGGNTIYF; DNA: TGTGCCAGCAGTTGGACAGGAGGAAACACCATATATTTT
size: .; V: TRBV10-1; D: .; J: TRBJ2-5; CDR3: CASSPQGREETQYF; DNA: TGCGCCAGCAGTCCACAAGGGCGGGAAGAGACCCAGTACTTC
size: .; V: TRBV7-4; D: TRBD1; J: TRBJ1-1; CDR3: CASSYKRTGGELDAQNTEAFF; DNA: TGTGCCAGCAGCTACAAGAGGACAGGGGGCGAACTCGACGCACAGAACACTGAAGCTTTCTTT
size: .; V: TRBV7-2; D: .; J: TRBJ2-4; CDR3: CASSAGGAGVAKNIQYF; DNA: TGTGCCAGCTCTGCAGGGGGAGCGGGGGTCGCCAAAAACATTCAGTACTTC
size: .; V: TRBV5-1; D: .; J: TRBJ2-3; CDR3: CASSLSGTVTDTQYF; DNA: TGCGCCAGCAGCTTGTCGGGGACGGTCACAGATACGCAGTATTTT
size: .; V: TRBV10-2; D: TRBD1; J: TRBJ1-2; CDR3: CASSEGQGASPDGYTF; DNA: TGCGCCAGCAGTGAGGGTCAGGGGGCCTCCCCTGATGGCTACACCTTC
size: .; V: TRBV6-1; D: TRBD1; J: TRBJ2-7; CDR3: CASSARPGQLYVGQYF; DNA: TGTGCCAGCAGTGCGCGTCCGGGACAGCTGTACGTGGGGCAGTACTTC
size: .; V: TRBV5-1; D: .; J: TRBJ2-1; CDR3: CASSSGSSSYNEQFF; DNA: TGCGCCAGCAGCTCGGGGTCCAGCTCCTACAATGAGCAGTTCTTC
size: .; V: TRBV27; D: .; J: TRBJ1-6; CDR3: CASSRQYNSPLHF; DNA: TGTGCCAGCAGTCGTCAGTATAATTCACCCCTCCACTTT
size: .; V: TRBV11-2; D: .; J: TRBJ1-4; CDR3: CASSLGGWENEKLFF; DNA: TGTGCCAGCAGCTTAGGCGGGTGGGAGAATGAAAAACTGTTTTTT
size: .; V: TRBV2; D: TRBD1; J: TRBJ1-2; CDR3: CASTTGGGHHRGYTF; DNA: TGTGCCAGCACCACAGGGGGGGGGCACCATCGTGGCTACACCTTC
size: .; V: TRBV5-6; D: .; J: TRBJ2-5; CDR3: CASSARETQYF; DNA: TGTGCCAGCAGCGCCCGAGAGACCCAGTACTTC
size: .; V: TRBV28; D: TRBD1; J: TRBJ1-1; CDR3: CASSTYYNRGQKDTEAFF; DNA: TGTGCCAGCAGTACCTACTACAACAGGGGGCAAAAGGACACTGAAGCTTTCTTT
size: once; V: TRBV11-3; D: .; J: TRBJ1-1; CDR3: CASSLQANTEAFF; DNA: TGTGCCAGCAGCTTACAGGCGAACACTGAAGCTTTCTTT
size: .; V: TRBV7-8; D: TRBD1; J: TRBJ2-5; CDR3: CASSLRTGGETQYF; DNA: TGTGCCAGCAGCTTAAGGACAGGGGGAGAGACCCAGTACTTC
size: .; V: TRBV19; D: .; J: TRBJ1-5; CDR3: CASSFAGEAQHF; DNA: TGTGCCAGTAGTTTTGCTGGAGAGGCCCAGCATTTT